Below, 23 T cell receptor beta chains from the same sample are listed, as sequenced in a study of memory CD4+ T cells and cytomegalovirus serostatus. The sort gate was single viable CD3+CD4+CD8-CD45RO+ cells for memory CD4+ T cells. The table came from immunoSEQ multiplex PCR; TCRdb's copy has only in-frame clones and leaves some out. Altogether about 50,000 clones are present, approximately 78% being singletons, with the ten largest covering approximately 0.78%. Material: memory CD4+ T cells from blood. These receptors were taken from an adult in good health and CMV-seronegative.

The chain has TRBV5-1 and TRBJ1-3, with TRBD1 as a possible D gene (6 bases). The CDR3 runs 16 residues. Germline V lookup: CDR1 SGHRS, CDR2 YFSETQ. The V end was cut by 0 bases, the J end by 2 bases, with 12 bases between. The CDR3 region has the DNA TGCGCCAGCAGCTTGGAATACAGGGCCACTGGAAACACCATATATTTT. This encodes CASSLEYRATGNTIYF.

In DNA, the CDR3 is TGTGCCAGCCGAGCAGGGGCCCGAAGGTACTTC. This encodes CASRAGARRYF. The V call is TRBV28, the J call TRBJ2-7, with D possibly being TRBD1 (6 bases). Germline V gives CDR1 MDHEN, CDR2 SYDVKM. Trimming removed 8 bases from V and 12 bases from J, with 17 bases in between. The CDR3 is 11 amino acids.

The chain recombines TRBV5-4 with TRBJ2-3, with 9 bases aligning to TRBD1. Trimming took 3 bases from V and 4 from J; bases not matched to a gene: 12. The germline V gene has CDR1 SGHNT and CDR2 YYREEE (reference sequence). This CDR3 comprises 17 residues. CDR3 sequence: CASSSPGGQGLPDTQYF. CDR3 DNA sequence: TGTGCCAGCAGCTCCCCGGGGGGACAGGGCCTTCCAGATACGCAGTATTTT. Variable domain in full (rest from reference TRBV5-4 and TRBJ2-3): ETGVTQSPTHLIKTRGQQVTLRCSSQSGHNTVSWYQQALGQGPQFIFQYYREEENGRGNFPPRFSGLQFPNYSSELNVNALELDDSALYLCASSSPGGQGLPDTQYFGPGTRLTVL.

The CDR3 reads CASASPRDLAEQYF. CDR3 nucleotide sequence: TGTGCCAGCGCCTCACCCCGGGACCTGGCCGAGCAGTACTTC. The chain is built from TRBV27 and TRBJ2-7; tentatively, D is TRBD1 or TRBD2 (5 bases each). The length of the CDR3 is 14 residues. Germline CDR1 is MNHEY and CDR2 is SMNVEV (reference sequence). V lost 8 bases and J 6 bases, leaving 20 bases between the germline ends.

This clone was found a few times. The V call is TRBV5-4, the J call TRBJ1-2; tentatively, D is TRBD1 (5 bases). The CDR3 is 14 amino acids. CDR1 SGHNT and CDR2 YYREEE come from the germline V gene (reference sequence). Trimming cost V 4 bases and J 8 bases, with 18 bases left between them. Here the CDR3 DNA reads TGTGCCAGCAGCCCCCGTTTCGGGGCGGGAGGCTACACCTTC. Protein sequence: CASSPRFGAGGYTF.

This chain uses TRBV19 with TRBJ1-1; 7 bases are a match to TRBD1. Trimming removed 11 bases from V and 0 bases from J; junction bases left unmatched: 12. CDR1 is LNHDA, CDR2 SQIVND, per germline (reference sequence). The CDR3 has 15 amino acids. The CDR3 loop reads CACRGWDRLNTEAFF. DNA for the CDR3: TGTGCCTGTCGGGGCTGGGACAGACTGAACACTGAAGCTTTCTTT.

This clone was counted a few times. The chain combines TRBV28 with TRBJ1-5; no clear D gene. Germline assignment: CDR1 MDHEN and CDR2 SYDVKM. The CDR3 is 14 residues long. The germline V and J ends were trimmed by 8 bases and 0 bases, with 11 bases remaining between them. The CDR3, as DNA: TGTGCCAGCGGAGCCGAATTTAGCAATCAGCCCCAGCATTTT. It is translated as CASGAEFSNQPQHF.

This sequence joins TRBV29-1 and TRBJ1-1; D may be TRBD1 (5 bases). The germline V gene encodes CDR1 SQVTM and CDR2 ANQGSEA. The V end was cut by 7 bases, the J end by 2 bases, with 17 bases between. The CDR3 runs to 14 residues. For the CDR3, the DNA is TGCAGCGCCCCTTCACAGGAGCTAAACACTGAAGCTTTCTTT. This encodes CSAPSQELNTEAFF.

The V and J genes are TRBV19 and TRBJ2-3, with TRBD1 identical over 8 bases. Trimming cost V 10 bases and J 6 bases; bases outside gene matches: 6. The CDR3 is made up of 12 amino acids. Per the germline V gene, CDR1 is LNHDA and CDR2 is SQIVND (reference sequence). The CDR3 nucleotides read TGTGCCACCGGACAGGGTTGGGATACGCAGTATTTT. Translation: CATGQGWDTQYF.

The chain carries TRBV4-1 and TRBJ1-2; D perhaps matches TRBD1 (6 bases). The V end was cut by 3 bases, the J end by 5 bases, with 16 bases between. This CDR3 has 15 amino acids. Per the germline V gene, CDR1 is MGHRA and CDR2 is YSYEKL. The CDR3 spells CASSQRIGGEYGYTF. CDR3 in DNA: TGCGCCAGCAGCCAGAGGATCGGGGGCGAGTATGGCTACACCTTC.

This chain joins TRBV30 and TRBJ1-1; no reliable D call. Trimming removed 2 bases at V and 0 bases at J, with 7 bases between. Germline loops: CDR1 GTSNPN, CDR2 SVGIG (reference sequence). The CDR3 runs 13 residues. CDR3 sequence: CAWSHNMNTEAFF. The CDR3 DNA follows: TGTGCCTGGAGTCACAACATGAACACTGAAGCTTTCTTT.

The CDR3 DNA reads TGTGCCAGTAGTGAAACCTTGAACACTGAAGCTTTCTTT. The encoded protein is CASSETLNTEAFF. The chain uses TRBV19 and TRBJ1-1; no firm D call. The V gene lost 5 bases and the J gene lost 0 bases, with 7 bases spanning the gap. The CDR3 runs to 13 residues. From germline, CDR1 is LNHDA and CDR2 SQIVND (reference sequence).

The CDR3 DNA follows: TGCGCCAGCAGCTTGGGACAGCGGAACTCTGGAAACACCATATATTTT. Its translation is CASSLGQRNSGNTIYF. The chain has TRBV5-1 and TRBJ1-3, with D perhaps matching TRBD1 (5 bases). Germline lookup yields CDR1 SGHRS and CDR2 YFSETQ. CDR3 length: 16 amino acids. Trimming removed 0 bases at V and 0 bases at J, with 10 bases between.

In nucleotides, the CDR3 is TGTGCCAGCAGCTTAGTGGGACACTCTTCGGGCGAGCAGTACTTC. Translated: CASSLVGHSSGEQYF. The gene calls are TRBV7-2 and TRBJ2-7; tentative D call: TRBD1 (6 bases). The germline CDR1 and CDR2 sequences are SGHTA and FQGNSA. CDR3 size: 15 residues. V was pared by 1 base and J by 6 bases, with 16 bases between.

This chain connects TRBV13 to TRBJ2-7; 10 bases match TRBD1. Trimming removed 2 bases from V and 2 bases from J; junction bases left unmatched: 6. The CDR3 runs to 16 residues. CDR1 PRHDT and CDR2 FYEKMQ come from the germline V gene (reference sequence). This chain's CDR3 is CASSLHGTGAPYEQYF. In DNA form, the CDR3 reads TGTGCCAGCAGCTTACACGGGACAGGGGCCCCCTACGAGCAGTACTTC.

This clone was observed once. The CDR3 coding sequence is TGCGCCAGCAGTTCGACAGGAGGTCGTTGGGGGCAGTACTTC. Residues: CASSSTGGRWGQYF. The rearrangement links TRBV10-2 to TRBJ2-7; the D gene is possibly TRBD1 (6 bases). The germline CDR1 and CDR2 sequences are WSHSY and SAAADI. V lost 5 bases and J 9 bases, leaving 20 bases between the germline ends. The length of the CDR3 is 14 residues.

V usage is TRBV12-5 and J usage is TRBJ2-5, with 8 bases fitting TRBD2. The CDR3 has 15 amino acids. CDR1 LGHNT and CDR2 FRNRAP come from the germline V gene. V was pared by 7 bases and J by 0 bases, with 7 bases of the junction left unmatched. The CDR3 region is CASAISGTYQETQYF. The CDR3 DNA reads as TGTGCTAGTGCCATTAGCGGGACGTACCAAGAGACCCAGTACTTC.

The table lists this clone with a few counts. V usage is TRBV27 and J usage is TRBJ2-3; weak D call: TRBD1 (6 bases). The CDR3 is made up of 14 amino acids. The V and J ends lost 11 bases and 2 bases respectively, with 17 bases between them. Germline CDR1 and CDR2: MNHEY and SMNVEV (reference sequence). The CDR3 DNA reads as TGTGCCGTTAAATCCAGGGGCCCCACAGATACGCAGTATTTT. Its translation is CAVKSRGPTDTQYF.

This clone came up a few times. The gene calls are TRBV7-6 and TRBJ2-3, with D unresolved. Germline assignment: CDR1 SGHVS and CDR2 FNYEAQ. CDR3 size: 13 residues. Trimming removed 4 bases from V and 4 bases from J, with 9 bases in between. Written as DNA, the CDR3 is TGTGCCAGCAGCTCCCGCATCCCAGATACGCAGTATTTT. Translating it yields CASSSRIPDTQYF.

This clone was detected only once. The CDR3 DNA is TGTGCCAGCAGTCCCTACAGGGGAGGCTACGAGCAGTACTTC. Amino acids: CASSPYRGGYEQYF. V is TRBV6-5 and J is TRBJ2-7; D may be TRBD1 (7 bases). This CDR3 comprises 14 residues. V lost 5 bases and J lost 3, with 14 bases in between. Germline assignment: CDR1 MNHEY and CDR2 SVGAGI.

The chain combines TRBV5-4 with TRBJ1-2; 10 bases map to TRBD1. Germline loops: CDR1 SGHNT, CDR2 YYREEE (reference sequence). The CDR3 sequence is 15 residues long. Here the CDR3 reads CAGGDRGPEREGYTF. The CDR3 bases are TGTGCGGGCGGGGACAGGGGCCCGGAGAGGGAAGGCTACACCTTC.

The chain couples TRBV2 to TRBJ2-2; D gene unclear. This CDR3 is 11 amino acids long. Germline CDR1 and CDR2: SNHLY and FYNNEI. V lost 4 bases and J lost 7, with 4 bases in between. CDR3 sequence: CASSGNGELFF. The DNA for the CDR3 is TGTGCCAGCAGTGGAAACGGGGAGCTGTTTTTT.

The chain recombines TRBV5-6 with TRBJ2-1; no reliable D call. The CDR3 covers 12 residues. Germline CDR1 SGHDT, CDR2 YYEEEE. V lost 2 bases to trimming and J lost 5 bases, with 5 bases between them. The CDR3 DNA reads as TGTGCCAGCAGCTTCTTTAACAATGAGCAGTTCTTC. It yields the protein CASSFFNNEQFF.